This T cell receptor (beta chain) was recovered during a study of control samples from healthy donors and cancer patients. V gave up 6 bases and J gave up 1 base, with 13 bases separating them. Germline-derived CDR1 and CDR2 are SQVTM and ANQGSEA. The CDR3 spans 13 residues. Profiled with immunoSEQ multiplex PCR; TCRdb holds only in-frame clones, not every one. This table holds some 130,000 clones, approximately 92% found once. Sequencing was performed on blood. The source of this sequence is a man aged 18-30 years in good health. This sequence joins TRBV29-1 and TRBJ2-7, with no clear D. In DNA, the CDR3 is TGCAGCGTGGTCCTGGCGAAGTCCTACGAGCAGTACTTC. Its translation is CSVVLAKSYEQYF.